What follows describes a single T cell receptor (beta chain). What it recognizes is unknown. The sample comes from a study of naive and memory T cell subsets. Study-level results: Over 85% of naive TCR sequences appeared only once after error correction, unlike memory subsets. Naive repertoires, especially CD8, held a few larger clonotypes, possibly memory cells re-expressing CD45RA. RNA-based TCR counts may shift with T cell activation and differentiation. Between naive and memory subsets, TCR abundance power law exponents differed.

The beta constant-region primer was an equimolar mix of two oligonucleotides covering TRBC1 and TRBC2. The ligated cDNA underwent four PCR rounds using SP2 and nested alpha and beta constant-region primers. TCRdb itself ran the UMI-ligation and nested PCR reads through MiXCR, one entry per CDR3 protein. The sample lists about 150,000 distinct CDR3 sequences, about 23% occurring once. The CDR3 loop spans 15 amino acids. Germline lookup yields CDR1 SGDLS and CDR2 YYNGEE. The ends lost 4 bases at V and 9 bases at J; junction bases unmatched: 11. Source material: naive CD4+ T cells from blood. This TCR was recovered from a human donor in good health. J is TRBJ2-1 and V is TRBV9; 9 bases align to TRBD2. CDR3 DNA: TGTGCCAGCAGCCCAAAACGGCTAGCGGGGAGTGAGCAGTTCTTC. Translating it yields CASSPKRLAGSEQFF.